A selection of T cell receptor beta chains follows, all from one sample in a study of cytomegalovirus exposure and HLA in healthy donors. TCRdb keeps only in-frame clones here, not all; method: immunoSEQ multiplex PCR. The sample carries 100,000 or so clones, roughly 66% recorded once. The sequencing sample was made of PBMCs. All receptors come from a man aged 25-40 years in good health and CMV-seronegative. Each CDR3 is given without its conserved first and last residue. The D gene is left open where the match is weak.

TRBD1 | TRBV27 | ASSFTGALGGREAF
. | TRBV7-2 | ASRSQGGSNQPQH
. | TRBV2 | ASSESPDSREKLF
TRBD1 | TRBV27 | ASRTDREDEKLF
. | TRBV6-5 | ATYLRGGETQY
. | TRBV5-8 | ASSRSPADEQF
. | TRBV28 | ASSPGTMREKLF
TRBD1 | TRBV6-5 | ASRSSRGQGFGYT
. | TRBV29-1 | SVEGGGGYEQY
. | TRBV27 | ASKGQGANTEAF
TRBD1 | TRBV25-1 | ASSEYTGGYEQY
TRBD1 | TRBV5-6 | ASSLPQGAFSGYT
. | TRBV5-1 | ASSSGRAPSSGYT
. | TRBV27 | ASTHRPTTNEKLF
. | TRBV2 | ASRQQGVKLF
TRBD1 | TRBV28 | ASSPQGANTEAF
TRBD2 | TRBV7-3 | ASSSASGKTSTDTQY
TRBD1 | TRBV5-1 | ASSRLSGQDGYT
TRBD2 | TRBV5-1 | ASRKSGGGGTDTQY
TRBD1 | TRBV18 | ASSPLDRGTEAF
. | TRBV30 | AWNWGRVETQY
TRBD1 | TRBV30 | AWQTGPNTEAF
TRBD1 | TRBV18 | ASSQLQGDQPQH
. | TRBV28 | ASSLTAYGYT
. | TRBV4-1 | ASSQVQGTDTQY
. | TRBV7-2 | ASSIETGFTDTQY
. | TRBV20-1 | SVQYYGYT
. | TRBV4-1 | ASSQDPGRGEKLF
TRBD1 | TRBV10-3 | AISSGQENTEAF
TRBD1 | TRBV5-6 | ASSPRTGWQGYT
. | TRBV5-1 | ASSPGTTYEQY
. | TRBV11-2 | ASSRTGPTNEKLF
. | TRBV29-1 | SVQGNEQF
. | TRBV6-6 | ASSYGQISNQPQH
. | TRBV7-3 | ASSFLRTDTQY
. | TRBV7-6 | ASSFGPLRETQY
TRBD1 | TRBV4-2 | ASSNGTGFLYGYT
TRBD2 | TRBV7-6 | ASSNGLAGGTYNEQF
. | TRBV7-3 | ASSLAGSYGYP
. | TRBV6-1 | ASSELLAPQH
. | TRBV2 | ASSPDRTLSYEQY
. | TRBV4-1 | ASSQDPGLLGEGYT
. | TRBV11-2 | ASSPRGYTEAF
TRBD2 | TRBV30 | AWQRGTTDTQY
. | TRBV6-5 | ASSHGEDQPQH
. | TRBV30 | AWSVTGLGPQH
. | TRBV4-1 | ASSQHPPGTATYEQY
. | TRBV5-1 | ASHFWEADGELF
. | TRBV19 | ASSDGPYEQY
. | TRBV27 | ASSLGSNHEQF
. | TRBV9 | ASSSPGGTNEKLF
TRBD2 | TRBV5-1 | ASSLALAGSFVGPYNEQF
TRBD1 | TRBV27 | ASRTYRGMDYGYT